These T cell receptor beta chains were read from a single sample in a study of OX40 agonist ivuxolimab in advanced cancers. Here immunoSEQ multiplex PCR was the method, and the copy in TCRdb shows in-frame clones only, minus some. The sample lists tens of thousands of clones, 87% occurring once. The sequencing used CD4+ or CD8+ T cells sorted from blood, collected in a trial of the OX40 agonist ivuxolimab. The receptors derive from an adult with an advanced solid tumor such as melanoma, head and neck, liver or kidney cancer. The CDR3 runs from the conserved cysteine through the conserved F or W. Fields, in order: J gene, V gene, clone size, D gene, CDR3 protein, CDR3 DNA. D genes are given only for firm matches. Only part of the rows carry a size: once, few, many, or a class if the clone is expanded.

TRBJ2-2,TRBV6-5,once,-,CASSYSVGGGELFF,TGTGCCAGCAGTTACTCGGTGGGGGGCGGGGAGCTGTTTTTT
TRBJ2-7,TRBV13,-,-,CASSLGGFTYEQYF,TGTGCCAGCAGCTTAGGGGGTTTTACCTACGAGCAGTACTTC
TRBJ1-1,TRBV18,-,TRBD1,CASSQLDRESTEAFF,TGTGCCAGCTCACAACTGGACAGGGAAAGCACTGAAGCTTTCTTT
TRBJ2-5,TRBV6-5,once,-,CASSYSKSFQETQYF,TGTGCCAGCAGTTACTCGAAAAGTTTCCAAGAGACCCAGTACTTC
TRBJ1-4,TRBV9,-,TRBD1,CASSPYRGSVNEKLFF,TGTGCCAGCAGCCCTTACAGGGGGTCGGTTAATGAAAAACTGTTTTTT
TRBJ2-5,TRBV4-1,-,TRBD2,CASSTGLAGGRETQYF,TGCGCCAGCAGCACGGGACTAGCGGGAGGGCGAGAGACCCAGTACTTC
TRBJ1-5,TRBV27,-,-,CASRGAGHSRGAQHF,TGTGCCAGCAGGGGGGCGGGACACTCCCGGGGGGCCCAGCATTTT
TRBJ1-2,TRBV5-1,-,-,CASSPFPRESGYTF,TGCGCCAGCAGCCCATTCCCCCGGGAAAGTGGCTACACCTTC
TRBJ1-5,TRBV28,-,-,CASSRGVRHQPQHF,TGTGCCAGCAGCCGAGGGGTGAGGCATCAGCCCCAGCATTTT
TRBJ2-2,TRBV11-2,-,TRBD2,CASSLGSGRFTAGELFF,TGTGCCAGCAGCTTAGGGAGCGGGAGGTTCACCGCCGGGGAGCTGTTTTTT
TRBJ2-7,TRBV7-2,-,TRBD2,CASSPGLAGFWSNEQYF,TGTGCCAGCAGCCCCGGTTTAGCGGGGTTCTGGAGCAACGAGCAGTACTTC
TRBJ2-3,TRBV12-5,-,TRBD2,CASGPGLAPDTQYF,TGTGCTAGTGGTCCGGGACTAGCGCCAGATACGCAGTATTTT
TRBJ1-4,TRBV5-1,-,TRBD1,CASSVSTGGSEKLFF,TGCGCCAGCAGCGTCTCGACAGGGGGCAGTGAAAAACTGTTTTTT
TRBJ1-1,TRBV18,few,-,CASSPHQGNTEAFF,TGTGCCAGCTCACCACATCAGGGGAACACTGAAGCTTTCTTT
TRBJ2-1,TRBV20-1,-,TRBD2,CSAGTSGRAFF,TGCAGTGCAGGGACTAGCGGGAGGGCGTTCTTC
TRBJ1-1,TRBV5-6,once,-,CASSLALTAMNTEAFF,TGTGCCAGCAGCTTGGCCTTGACAGCTATGAACACTGAAGCTTTCTTT
TRBJ2-2,TRBV6-1,-,-,CASDKYTGELFF,TGTGCCAGCGACAAGTACACCGGGGAGCTGTTTTTT
TRBJ2-1,TRBV28,-,-,CASRRESSYNEQFF,TGTGCCAGCCGACGGGAGAGCTCCTACAATGAGCAGTTCTTC
TRBJ1-1,TRBV5-4,-,-,CASSLAGRDTEAFF,TGTGCCAGCAGCTTGGCGGGGAGGGACACTGAAGCTTTCTTT
TRBJ1-2,TRBV28,-,-,CASSLRGAMHGYTF,TGTGCCAGCAGTTTACGTGGGGCGATGCACGGCTACACCTTC
TRBJ2-5,TRBV30,once,TRBD2,CAWNRDGEGQTQYF,TGTGCCTGGAACCGGGACGGGGAGGGTCAGACCCAGTACTTC
TRBJ2-1,TRBV5-1,-,TRBD2,CASSPGLAGVDEQFF,TGCGCCAGCAGCCCAGGACTAGCGGGAGTTGATGAGCAGTTCTTC
TRBJ2-3,TRBV18,-,TRBD2,CASSPRLLAGGDTQYF,TGTGCCAGCTCACCACGTTTACTAGCGGGAGGAGATACGCAGTATTTT
TRBJ2-1,TRBV7-9,-,TRBD2,CASSPERGTSGSVDEQFF,TGTGCCAGCAGCCCCGAGAGGGGGACTAGCGGGAGTGTCGATGAGCAGTTCTTC
TRBJ2-7,TRBV6-5,-,-,CASSVWENEQYF,TGTGCCAGCTCGGTATGGGAGAACGAGCAGTACTTC
TRBJ1-4,TRBV5-6,-,-,CASSFGLTNEKLFF,TGTGCCAGCAGCTTTGGGCTCACTAATGAAAAACTGTTTTTT
TRBJ2-1,TRBV5-1,-,-,CASSFPSREQFF,TGCGCCAGCAGCTTCCCTAGCAGGGAGCAGTTCTTC
TRBJ2-1,TRBV10-3,-,TRBD1,CAISESFQGANNEQFF,TGTGCCATCAGTGAGTCGTTCCAGGGGGCCAACAATGAGCAGTTCTTC
TRBJ2-1,TRBV6-1,-,-,CASSWEPLIGNEQFF,TGTGCCAGCAGTTGGGAGCCCCTGATCGGCAATGAGCAGTTCTTC
TRBJ2-5,TRBV11-2,-,-,CASSLRGQLSGETQYF,TGTGCCAGCAGCTTAAGAGGACAGCTTTCTGGAGAGACCCAGTACTTC
TRBJ2-1,TRBV6-6,-,-,CASSKDQYNEQFF,TGTGCCAGCAGCAAAGACCAATACAATGAGCAGTTCTTC
TRBJ1-6,TRBV27,-,-,CASSFYDSFGSPLHF,TGTGCCAGCAGTTTTTACGACAGTTTCGGTTCACCCCTCCACTTT
TRBJ2-7,TRBV14,-,TRBD1,CASSPPPGQGGHEQYF,TGTGCCAGCAGCCCGCCTCCGGGACAGGGGGGCCACGAGCAGTACTTC
TRBJ1-1,TRBV6-6,-,-,CASSSPGHPRTEAFF,TGTGCCAGCAGTTCCCCGGGACACCCGAGAACTGAAGCTTTCTTT
TRBJ1-5,TRBV28,-,TRBD1,CASSLTWAGGRQPQHF,TGTGCCAGCAGTTTAACTTGGGCAGGGGGACGGCAGCCCCAGCATTTT
TRBJ2-2,TRBV28,-,-,CASSFPPPLRTGELFF,TGTGCCAGCAGTTTCCCCCCACCTCTACGGACCGGGGAGCTGTTTTTT
TRBJ2-1,TRBV19,once,-,CASSIAPGRFEQFF,TGTGCCAGTAGTATAGCGCCAGGGCGTTTTGAGCAGTTCTTC
TRBJ2-7,TRBV7-8,-,TRBD1,CASSTGQAPTYEQYF,TGTGCCAGCAGCACAGGACAGGCCCCCACCTACGAGCAGTACTTC
TRBJ1-5,TRBV6-6,once,TRBD1,CASTQWGQRAPQPQHF,TGTGCCAGCACCCAGTGGGGACAGCGGGCTCCTCAGCCCCAGCATTTT
TRBJ1-5,TRBV6-5,once,-,CASSYGRGGQPQHF,TGTGCCAGCAGTTACGGCAGGGGAGGTCAGCCCCAGCATTTT
TRBJ2-5,TRBV19,-,TRBD1,CASSDTTGGRETQYF,TGTGCCAGTAGTGACACGACAGGGGGCCGGGAGACCCAGTACTTC
TRBJ2-7,TRBV6-6,-,TRBD1,CASRPATGGNEQYF,TGTGCCAGCAGACCCGCGACAGGGGGCAACGAGCAGTACTTC